This T cell receptor beta chain appears in the sequencing data of a study of blood T cell repertoires in COVID-19. Study details: Samples taken during acute and convalescent COVID-19 were collected in the United States, Italy and Spain. The cDNA or gDNA used as material had been derived from T cells, B-cell-depleted T cells, or PBMCs.

Per the study methods: The authors estimated nucleated cell counts from reference gene primer amplification. Method: immunoSEQ multiplex PCR; TCRdb's copy keeps in-frame clones and lacks some. Clonal size and the V and J genes are those of that table, whereas D and trimming came from the DNA. The sample records 52,000 or so clones, roughly 86% being singletons. CDR1 is MGHRA, CDR2 YSYEKL, per germline. Trimming pared 4 bases from V and 5 bases from J, leaving 9 bases between. The CDR3 has 13 amino acids. What was sequenced was peripheral blood. The V gene is TRBV4-1, the J gene TRBJ2-1; D possibly corresponds to TRBD1 (6 bases). This TCR was sampled from a man aged 55 to 69 with active COVID-19. The CDR3 loop is CASSLTGNNEQFF. The DNA for the CDR3 is TGCGCCAGCAGCCTAACAGGGAACAATGAGCAGTTCTTC.